Below are 11 T cell receptor beta chains sequenced from a single sample in a study of blood T cell repertoires in COVID-19. Sequencing was performed with immunoSEQ multiplex PCR; in TCRdb, only in-frame clones are kept and a portion is missing. The sample lists over 100,000 clones, around nine tenths occurring once. The sample taken for sequencing was peripheral blood. The receptor source for this set is a woman in her 70s with COVID-19, enrolled during active disease.

This chain uses TRBV2 with TRBJ2-2; D is undetermined. The ends were cut back, 4 bases at V and 1 base at J, with 10 bases in the middle. The CDR3 runs to 15 residues. CDR1 SNHLY and CDR2 FYNNEI come from the germline V gene. In DNA form, the CDR3 reads TGTGCCAGCAGTGGGCTAGACTTGAACACCGGGGAGCTGTTTTTT. Its protein is CASSGLDLNTGELFF.

The V call is TRBV7-9, the J call TRBJ1-4; 11 bases fit TRBD1. CDR3 length equals 16 residues. CDR1 SEHNR and CDR2 FQNEAQ come from the germline V gene (reference sequence). V lost 4 bases, J lost 7 bases, and 8 bases stayed unmatched. The CDR3 DNA follows: TGTGCCAGCAGCTCACGGACAGGGGGCGGCGGTGAAAAACTGTTTTTT. It translates to CASSSRTGGGGEKLFF. Together with reference TRBV7-9 and TRBJ1-4, the CDR3 gives the full variable domain: DTGVSQNPRHKITKRGQNVTFRCDPISEHNRLYWYRQTLGQGPEFLTYFQNEAQLEKSRLLSDRFSAERPKGSFSTLEIQRTEQGDSAMYLCASSSRTGGGGEKLFFGSGTQLSVL.

This chain uses TRBV5-6 with TRBJ2-7; D may be TRBD1 (5 bases). Trimming took 4 bases from V and 4 from J, leaving 9 bases between them. This CDR3 region has 12 residues. The germline V gene encodes CDR1 SGHDT and CDR2 YYEEEE. The CDR3 DNA sequence: TGTGCCAGCAGCCCCAAGGGGTACGAGCAGTACTTC. This translates into CASSPKGYEQYF.

J is TRBJ2-7 and V is TRBV28, with TRBD2 identical over 12 bases. Trimming took 4 bases from V and 4 from J; bases not matched to a gene: 5. CDR3 length: 15 residues. Germline loops: CDR1 MDHEN, CDR2 SYDVKM. CDR3 in amino acids: CASSSTSGGLYEQYF. CDR3 nucleotide sequence: TGTGCCAGCAGTTCGACTAGCGGGGGATTATACGAGCAGTACTTC.

The chain joins TRBV3-1 (or the pseudogene TRBV3-2) to TRBJ1-4, with a weak D call TRBD1 (5 bases). Trimming stripped 2 bases from V and 0 bases from J, with 7 bases between. Germline V gives CDR1 LGHDT, CDR2 YNNKEL (reference sequence). This CDR3 spans 15 amino acids. CDR3 sequence: CASSQTGPTNEKLFF. In DNA, the CDR3 is TGTGCCAGCAGCCAAACAGGCCCAACTAATGAAAAACTGTTTTTT.

The chain recombines TRBV5-1 with TRBJ1-1; TRBD1 matches at 10 bases. Germline loops: CDR1 SGHRS, CDR2 YFSETQ. The CDR3 runs to 15 residues. Trimming took 2 bases from V and 1 from J; bases not matched to a gene: 2. CDR3 region: CASSFGTGANTEAFF. The CDR3 DNA sequence: TGCGCCAGCAGCTTCGGGACAGGGGCGAACACTGAAGCTTTCTTT.

The gene calls are TRBV19 and TRBJ1-6, with D possibly matching TRBD1 (6 bases). The V gene lost 3 bases and the J gene lost 8 bases, with 14 bases spanning the gap. CDR1 is LNHDA, CDR2 SQIVND, per germline (reference sequence). The CDR3 spans 15 residues. The CDR3 sequence: CASSIGPDRYSPLHF. The CDR3 DNA is TGTGCCAGTAGTATTGGGCCGGACAGATATTCACCCCTCCACTTT.

This chain joins TRBV3-1 (or the pseudogene TRBV3-2) and TRBJ1-5; maybe TRBD1 (6 bases). The V gene's germline CDR1 is LGHDT and CDR2 YNNKEL (reference sequence). Deletions cut 8 bases from V and 1 base from J, with 9 bases between. CDR3 length equals 13 residues. CDR3 DNA: TGTGCCAGCGGGCAGGGGAGCAATCAGCCCCAGCATTTT. It is translated as CASGQGSNQPQHF.

This clone came up once. The gene calls are TRBV9 and TRBJ1-6; TRBD1 matches 7 bases. The CDR3 is 15 amino acids. Trimming at V came to 7 bases and at J to 5 bases, leaving 9 bases not matched to a gene. Looked up from germline, CDR1 is SGDLS and CDR2 is YYNGEE. DNA of the CDR3: TGTGCCAGCGCCAAAGAGGGGGCGGATAATTCACCCCTCCACTTT. Protein sequence: CASAKEGADNSPLHF.

This chain links TRBV11-3 with TRBJ1-6; D gene uncertain. The CDR3 is 14 residues long. CDR1 and CDR2 (germline): SGHNT, YENEEA. V was trimmed by 1 base and J by 5 bases, leaving 6 bases between them. The DNA of the CDR3 is TGTGCCAGCAGCTTAGGGGCAGATAATTCACCCCTCCACTTT. Encoded protein: CASSLGADNSPLHF.

The rearrangement joins TRBV18 to TRBJ2-5; 11 positions match TRBD2. This CDR3 spans 18 amino acids. The V gene's germline CDR1 is KGHSH and CDR2 LQKENI. The trim removed 5 bases at V and 1 base at J, leaving 12 bases unmatched. For the CDR3, the DNA is TGTGCCAGCTCATCACAGGCTCTAGCGGGGGGTTTCCAAGAGACCCAGTACTTC. It is translated as CASSSQALAGGFQETQYF.